This entry is about one T cell receptor (beta chain). The CDR3 sequence is 12 residues long. Trimming stripped 7 bases from V and 2 bases from J, with 9 bases between. Germline lookup yields CDR1 SGDLS and CDR2 YYNGEE. Each of the donors was a healthy bone marrow donor. Nominally healthy donors were sampled, though unrecorded immune exposures were likely. This entry is derived from a study of cytomegalovirus exposure and HLA in healthy donors. Researchers ran the PCR with 60 Vbeta and 13 Jbeta primers. Libraries were prepared by immunoSEQ multiplex PCR; TCRdb keeps only in-frame clonotypes and omits some of them. The sample records fewer than 150,000 clones, about 80% being singletons.

The receptor was derived from a male donor in good health and CMV-seronegative. The chain employs TRBV9 and TRBJ1-1; D is unclear. Sequencing was performed on PBMCs. The CDR3 spells CASVLRNTEAFF. CDR3 coding DNA: TGTGCCAGCGTACTGAGAAACACTGAAGCTTTCTTT.